This TCR beta chain was documented in a study of T cell responses to AZD1222 COVID-19 vaccine. General study points: Repertoire sampling occurred only after the peak T cell response.

Using immunoSEQ multiplex PCR, the repertoire was profiled, and TCRdb retains in-frame clones only, with some absent. The table has roughly 180,000 clones, 75% to 90% seen once; the top ten hold about 3%. Points on this clone: No antigen is known for it.

The V gene lost 5 bases and the J gene lost 6 bases, with 13 bases spanning the gap. Germline CDR1 and CDR2: SGHTA and FQGTGA. CDR3 size: 13 residues. The specimen comprised peripheral blood, sampled on day 0 of MenACWY control vaccination. This chain connects TRBV7-3 to TRBJ1-1, with unresolved D. The origin of this receptor is an adult in good health. The CDR3 nucleotides read TGTGCCAGCAGCCCTATCGGGGTTCCTGAAGCTTTCTTT. Translating it yields CASSPIGVPEAFF.